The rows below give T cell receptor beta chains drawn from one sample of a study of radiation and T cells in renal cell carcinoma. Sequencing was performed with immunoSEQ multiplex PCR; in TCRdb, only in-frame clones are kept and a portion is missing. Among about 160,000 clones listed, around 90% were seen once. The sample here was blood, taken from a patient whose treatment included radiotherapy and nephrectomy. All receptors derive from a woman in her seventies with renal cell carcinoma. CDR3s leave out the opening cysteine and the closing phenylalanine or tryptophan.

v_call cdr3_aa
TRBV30 AWSVYPAMNTEAF
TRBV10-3 ASGGGNQPQH
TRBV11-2 ASSLGQPGEQY
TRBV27 ASSQASAYEQY
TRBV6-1 ASSESKGGSPLH
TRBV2 ASSDQGRKGNQPQH
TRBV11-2 ASSRQGYEQY
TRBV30 ASGSGYEQY
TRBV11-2 ASSPNTGELF
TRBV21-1 ASSKLIKEGKGPGNTIY
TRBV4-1 ASSQEGTGAILSGNTIY
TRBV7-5 ARSSTWTGRTHMNTEAF
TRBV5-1 ASSLGAGTTLTDTQY
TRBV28 ASSLIQISGNTIY
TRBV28 ASKEEGQPQH
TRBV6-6 ASSRDSSSYNSPLH